This T cell receptor (beta chain) was captured in a study of cytomegalovirus exposure and HLA in healthy donors. Across the study: Of 300 to 500 genotyped donors, about 80% clustered with self-reported Caucasian donors. The study's findings and limits: A later analysis reportedly found that, within productive TCRs, an Asian-associated ancestry cluster had fewer N-insertions than the mean observed across the 666 donors. The authors judged a highly shared variant cluster likely a sequencing artifact. Most subjects had HLA-A and HLA-B alleles reportedly predicted accurately by TCR beta sequences.

Germline loops: CDR1 MDHEN, CDR2 SYDVKM. The CDR3 runs to 15 residues. The V segment lost 8 bases and the J segment 0 bases; nucleotides outside the gene matches: 7. Of note for this clone: As yet, its antigen is unknown.

The PCR was carried out with 60 Vbeta primers and 13 Jbeta primers. The repertoire was sequenced with immunoSEQ multiplex PCR; TCRdb's copy has only in-frame clones and lacks some. The sample lists under 150,000 clones, roughly four fifths seen once, with around 8.1% in the top ten. The sequence was collected from a woman aged 45-65 years in good health and CMV-seropositive. The V gene is TRBV28, the J gene TRBJ1-5; TRBD1 matches at 7 bases. Specimen: PBMCs. CDR3 loop: CASVPTGDSNQPQHF. Written as DNA, the CDR3 is TGTGCCAGCGTACCCACAGGGGATAGCAATCAGCCCCAGCATTTT.